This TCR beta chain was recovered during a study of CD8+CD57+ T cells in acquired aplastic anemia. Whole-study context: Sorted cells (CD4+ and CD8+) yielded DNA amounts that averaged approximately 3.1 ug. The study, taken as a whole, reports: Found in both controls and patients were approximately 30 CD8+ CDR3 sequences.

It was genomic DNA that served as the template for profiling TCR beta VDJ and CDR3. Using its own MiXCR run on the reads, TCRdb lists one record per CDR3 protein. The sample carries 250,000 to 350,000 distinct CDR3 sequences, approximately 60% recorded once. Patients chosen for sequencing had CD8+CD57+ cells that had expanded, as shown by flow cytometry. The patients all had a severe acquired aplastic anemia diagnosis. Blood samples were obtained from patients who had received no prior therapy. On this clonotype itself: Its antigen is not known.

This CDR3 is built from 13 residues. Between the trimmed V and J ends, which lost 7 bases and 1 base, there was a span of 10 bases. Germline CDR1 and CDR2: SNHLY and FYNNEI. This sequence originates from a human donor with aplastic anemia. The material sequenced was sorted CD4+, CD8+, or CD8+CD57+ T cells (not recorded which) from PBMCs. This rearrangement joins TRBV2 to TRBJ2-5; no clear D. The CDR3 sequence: CASNDGFQETQYF. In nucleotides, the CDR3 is TGTGCCAGCAATGACGGGTTCCAAGAGACCCAGTACTTC. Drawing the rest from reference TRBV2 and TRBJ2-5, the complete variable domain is EPEVTQTPSHQVTQMGQEVILRCVPISNHLYFYWYRQILGQKVEFLVSFYNNEISEKSEIFDDQFSVERPDGSNFTLKIRSTKLEDSAMYFCASNDGFQETQYFGPGTRLLVL.